These 8 T cell receptor beta chains share one sample of origin, sequenced in a study of tumor-infiltrating lymphocytes in primary liver carcinoma (TCRdb year 2017). Blood RNA was extracted from unsorted whole blood using TRIzol reagent, and germline DNA was obtained with the DNeasy Blood & Tissue kit. The reads were generated on an Illumina HiSeq 2500. Using a constant-region primer and ProtoScript II reverse transcriptase, TCRbeta-specific cDNA was reverse-transcribed from around 500 ng total RNA. Construction of the TCRbeta libraries relied on three nested rounds of multiplex PCR, following a slightly modified ARM-PCR procedure. Each of the first two PCR rounds ran for approximately 10 cycles using multiplex TRBV1-TRBV30 forward primers together with a Cbeta reverse primer. The public reads were run again by TCRdb, first through fastp at Q25 and then through MiXCR, and only productive beta chains were kept. A single entry per CDR3 protein holds the most common genes and DNA from its merged rows. The sample table shows approximately 300,000 distinct CDR3 sequences, and over 55% are seen once. The ten largest clones take up about 9.4% of the sample.

The sample comprised peripheral blood. These receptor sequences come from a man aged 35 to 55 with primary liver carcinoma and hepatitis B virus infection.

With regard to this clonotype: Being one base from a much bigger clone, this may be a read error. The V and J genes are TRBV12-3 or TRBV12-4 and TRBJ2-2, with 9 bases aligning to TRBD1. The V gene end was trimmed by 6 bases and the J gene end by 9 bases; junction bases not matched to a gene: 11. The length of the CDR3 is 15 residues. CDR3 nucleotide sequence: TGTGCCAGCAGCCGGGGACAGGGATTGTTCTGGGAGCTGTTTTTT. This encodes CASSRGQGLFWELFF.

This clonotype was detected once. One base away lies a much larger clone, so this may be a sequencing read error. The genes are TRBV4-1 and TRBJ1-1; possible D gene TRBD1, 6 bases. This CDR3 is built from 14 residues. Germline values: CDR1 MGHRA, CDR2 YSYEKL. The germline V and J ends were trimmed by 7 bases and 0 bases, with 12 bases remaining between them. CDR3 loop: CASTLDRLNTEAFF. CDR3 DNA sequence: TGCGCCAGCACCCTAGACAGGTTGAACACTGAAGCTTTCTTT.

This rearrangement joins TRBV5-4 to TRBJ1-1; tentatively, D is TRBD1 (6 bases). CDR1 SGHNT and CDR2 YYREEE come from the germline V gene (reference sequence). The CDR3 is made up of 16 amino acids. Trimming left V 4 bases short and J 1 base short, with 17 bases between. The CDR3 nucleotides are TGTGCCAGCAGCCGGGGGGGGGGCGAAGCGAACACTGAAGCTTTCTTT. Protein: CASSRGGGEANTEAFF.

CDR3 sequence (DNA): TGCGCCAGCAGCTCCTCCAGGGGGAATGAGCAGTTCTTC. Its translation is CASSSSRGNEQFF. The V and J genes are TRBV4-1 and TRBJ2-1; 7 nucleotides align to TRBD1. The ends lost 5 bases at V and 7 bases at J; junction bases unmatched: 5. Per germline, CDR1 MGHRA and CDR2 YSYEKL. The CDR3 spans 13 residues.

Comments on this clonotype: This clone may be a read error of a much larger clone one base away. The chain carries TRBV6-2 or TRBV6-3 and TRBJ2-5; D might be TRBD2 (6 bases). Trimming stripped 6 bases from V and 3 bases from J, with 14 bases between. Germline V CDR1 and CDR2: MNHEY, SVGEGT. The CDR3 contains 14 residues. CDR3 DNA: TGTGCCAGCAGATATCTGGGGGGAGAAGAGACCCAGTACTTC. Amino acids: CASRYLGGEETQYF.

As to this clonotype: This clone may be a read error of a much larger clone one base away. The chain employs TRBV4-1 and TRBJ2-1; perhaps D is TRBD1 or TRBD2 (5 bases each). This CDR3 spans 16 amino acids. Germline V CDR1 and CDR2: MGHRA, YSYEKL. CDR3 bases: TGCGCCAGCAGCCAGGTCCCCGGGACCCCTTACAATGAGCAGCTCTTC. Translation: CASSQVPGTPYNEQLF.

To note about this clonotype: The CDR3 does not close with the conserved phenylalanine or tryptophan, likely indicating a read error. The chain has TRBV29-1 and TRBJ2-2; 10 bases agree with TRBD1. The germline CDR1 and CDR2 sequences are SQVTM and ANQGSEA. This CDR3 contains 14 residues. CDR3 bases: TGCAGCGTCGACGACAGGGGGCTATCCGGGGAACTGTTTTCT. Protein: CSVDDRGLSGELFS.

As to this clonotype: At one boundary the junction diverges from the germline segment, which might be a read error. The rearrangement joins TRBV6-1 to TRBJ1-3; a weak D match, TRBD1 (6 bases). Germline V gene lookup returns CDR1 MNHNS and CDR2 SASEGT. The CDR3 consists of 16 residues. CDR3 in DNA: TGTGCCAACAGTCCCGTAACGGGGGCGCGAGGAAACACCATATATTTT. It specifies CANSPVTGARGNTIYF.